This entry concerns a single T cell receptor beta chain. Sorted-subset replicate PCRs used around 200 ng of genomic DNA. This amount corresponded to 30,000 to 35,000 T cell genomes. Sequencing was performed with immunoSEQ multiplex PCR; in TCRdb, only in-frame clones are kept and a portion is missing. The repertoire holds about 2.3 million clones, with over 85% as singletons. Splitting the CD4+ cells yielded a CD45RA+ naive subset and a CD45RA-negative memory subset. CDR1 GTSNPN and CDR2 SVGIG come from the germline V gene (reference sequence). The CDR3 spans 10 residues. Trimming removed 0 bases at V and 14 bases at J, with 10 bases between. This sample was taken from a study of shared clonotypes between healthy human individuals. Study overall: Plates per donor: three CD4 naive, three CD4 memory, two CD8 naive, one CD8 memory.

This chain links TRBV30 with TRBJ1-2; D not resolved. This TCR came from a man younger than 30 in good health. Some clones in this sample may be carry-over from other donors' samples. The sample taken for sequencing was naive CD4+ T cells from PBMCs. Regarding subset: CD45RA+ positively selected. CDR3 DNA sequence: TGTGCCTGGAGTGTAGATAGAGTAACCTTC. It is translated as CAWSVDRVTF.